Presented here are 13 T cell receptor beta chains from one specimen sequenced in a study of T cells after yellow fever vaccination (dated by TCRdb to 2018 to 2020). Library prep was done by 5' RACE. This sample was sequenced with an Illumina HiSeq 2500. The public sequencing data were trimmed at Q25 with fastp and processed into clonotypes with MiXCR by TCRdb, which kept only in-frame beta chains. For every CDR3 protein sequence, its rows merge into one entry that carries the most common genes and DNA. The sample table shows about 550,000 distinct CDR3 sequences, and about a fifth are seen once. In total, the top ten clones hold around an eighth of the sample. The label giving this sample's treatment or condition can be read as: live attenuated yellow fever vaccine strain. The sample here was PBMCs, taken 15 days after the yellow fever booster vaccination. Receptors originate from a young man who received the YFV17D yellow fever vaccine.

CDR3 residues: CSAKPPGPTYEQYF. The CDR3 bases are TGCAGTGCCAAACCCCCGGGACCGACCTACGAGCAGTACTTC. The rearrangement links TRBV20-1 to TRBJ2-7, with D possibly called TRBD1 or TRBD2 (5 bases each). The CDR3 has 14 residues. Germline assignment: CDR1 DFQATT and CDR2 SNEGSKA (reference sequence). With 6 bases removed from V and 2 bases from J, the gap between germline ends came to 17 bases.

The DNA for the CDR3 is TGTGCCAGCAGCGGTTTGGATGAGCAGTTCTTC. This translates into CASSGLDEQFF. The chain carries TRBV7-8 and TRBJ2-1, with D hard to call. CDR3 size: 11 residues. V lost 5 bases and J 8 bases, leaving 7 bases between the germline ends. From germline, CDR1 is SGHVS and CDR2 FQNEAQ. The full variable domain, its missing parts supplied by reference TRBV7-8 and TRBJ2-1, is GAGVSQSPRYKVAKRGQDVALRCDPISGHVSLFWYQQALGQGPEFLTYFQNEAQLDKSGLPSDRFFAERPEGSVSTLKIQRTQQEDSAVYLCASSGLDEQFFGPGTRLTVL.

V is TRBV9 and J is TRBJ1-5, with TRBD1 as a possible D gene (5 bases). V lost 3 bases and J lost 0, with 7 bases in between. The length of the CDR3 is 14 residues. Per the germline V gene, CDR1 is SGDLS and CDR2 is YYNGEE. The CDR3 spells CASSATDSNQPQHF. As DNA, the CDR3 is TGTGCCAGCAGCGCGACAGATAGCAATCAGCCCCAGCATTTT.

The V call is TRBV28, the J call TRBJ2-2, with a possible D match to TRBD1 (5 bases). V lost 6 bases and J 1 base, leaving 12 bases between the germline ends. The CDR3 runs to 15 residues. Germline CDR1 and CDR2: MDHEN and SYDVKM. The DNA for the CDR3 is TGTGCCAGCAGCACCTCAGGGTGGAACACCGGGGAGCTGTTTTTT. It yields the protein CASSTSGWNTGELFF.

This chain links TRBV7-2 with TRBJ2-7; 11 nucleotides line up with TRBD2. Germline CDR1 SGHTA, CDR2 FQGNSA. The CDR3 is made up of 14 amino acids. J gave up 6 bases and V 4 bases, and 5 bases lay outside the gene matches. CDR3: CASSSVAGGLEQYF. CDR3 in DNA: TGTGCCAGCAGCTCAGTAGCGGGAGGGCTCGAGCAGTACTTC.

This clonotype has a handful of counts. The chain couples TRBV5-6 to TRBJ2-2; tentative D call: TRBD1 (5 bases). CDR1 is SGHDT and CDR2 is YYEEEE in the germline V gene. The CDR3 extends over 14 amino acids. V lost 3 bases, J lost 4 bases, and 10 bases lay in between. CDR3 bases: TGTGCCAGCAGCTCGCAGGGCCTCACCGGGGAGCTGTTTTTT. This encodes CASSSQGLTGELFF.

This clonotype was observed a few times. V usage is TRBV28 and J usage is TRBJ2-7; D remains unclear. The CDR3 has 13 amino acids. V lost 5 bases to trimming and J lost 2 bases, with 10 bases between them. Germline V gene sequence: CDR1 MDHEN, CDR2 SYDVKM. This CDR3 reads CASSLPTAYEQYF. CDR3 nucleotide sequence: TGTGCCAGCAGTCTCCCGACTGCCTACGAGCAGTACTTC.

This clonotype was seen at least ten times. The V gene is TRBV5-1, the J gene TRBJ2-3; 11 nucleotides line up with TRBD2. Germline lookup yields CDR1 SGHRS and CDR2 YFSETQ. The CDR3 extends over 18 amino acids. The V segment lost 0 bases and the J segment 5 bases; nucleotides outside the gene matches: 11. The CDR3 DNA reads TGCGCCAGCAGCTTGGACACAAACCCCGGGACTAGCGGAGATACGCAGTATTTT. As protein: CASSLDTNPGTSGDTQYF.

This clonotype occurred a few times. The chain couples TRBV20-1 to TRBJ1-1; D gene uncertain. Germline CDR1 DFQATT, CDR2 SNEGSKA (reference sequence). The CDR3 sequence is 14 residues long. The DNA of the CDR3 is TGCCGCTCCACCCCAGTACGGACGAACACTGAAGCTTTCTTT. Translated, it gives CRSTPVRTNTEAFF.

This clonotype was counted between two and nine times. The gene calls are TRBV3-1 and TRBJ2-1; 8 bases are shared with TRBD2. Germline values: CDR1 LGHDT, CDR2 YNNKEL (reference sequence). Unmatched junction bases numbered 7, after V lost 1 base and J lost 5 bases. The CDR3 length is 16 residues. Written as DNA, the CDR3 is TGTGCCAGCAGCCAAGCCTGGGGTAGCGGGAACAATGAGCAGTTCTTC. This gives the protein CASSQAWGSGNNEQFF.

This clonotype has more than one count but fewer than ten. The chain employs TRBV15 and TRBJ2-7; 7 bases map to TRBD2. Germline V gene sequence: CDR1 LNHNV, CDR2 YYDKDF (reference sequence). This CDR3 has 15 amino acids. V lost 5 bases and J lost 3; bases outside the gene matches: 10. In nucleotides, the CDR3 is TGTGCCACCAGCCTAGCCGGGACTAAAGACTACGAGCAGTACTTC. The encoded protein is CATSLAGTKDYEQYF.

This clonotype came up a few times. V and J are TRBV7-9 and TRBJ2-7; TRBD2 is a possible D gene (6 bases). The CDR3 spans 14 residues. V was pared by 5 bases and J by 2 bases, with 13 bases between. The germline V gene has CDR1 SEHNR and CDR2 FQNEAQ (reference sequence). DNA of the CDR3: TGTGCCAGCAGCCCGTCTAGCGTCACCTACGAGCAGTACTTC. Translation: CASSPSSVTYEQYF.

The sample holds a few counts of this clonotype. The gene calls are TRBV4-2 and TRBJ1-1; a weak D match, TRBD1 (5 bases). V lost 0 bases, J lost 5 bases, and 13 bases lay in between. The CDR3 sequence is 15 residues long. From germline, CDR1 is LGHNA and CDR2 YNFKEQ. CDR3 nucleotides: TGTGCCAGCAGCCAAGATCAAGGCAGGGAAACTGAAGCTTTCTTT. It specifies CASSQDQGRETEAFF.